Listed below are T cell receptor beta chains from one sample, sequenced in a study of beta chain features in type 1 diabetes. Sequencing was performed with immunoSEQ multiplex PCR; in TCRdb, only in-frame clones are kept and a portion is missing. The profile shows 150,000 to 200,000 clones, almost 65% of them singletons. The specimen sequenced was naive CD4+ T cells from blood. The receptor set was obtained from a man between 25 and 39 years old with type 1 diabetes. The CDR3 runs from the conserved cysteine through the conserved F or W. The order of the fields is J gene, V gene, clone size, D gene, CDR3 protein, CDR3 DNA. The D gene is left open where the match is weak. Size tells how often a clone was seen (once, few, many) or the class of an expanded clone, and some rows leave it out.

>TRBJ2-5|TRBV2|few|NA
CASRGPQETQYF
TGTGCCAGCAGGGGGCCGCAAGAGACCCAGTACTTC
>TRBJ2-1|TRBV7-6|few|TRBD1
CASSQDVTGASYNEQFF
TGTGCCAGCAGCCAAGACGTGACAGGGGCTTCGTACAATGAGCAGTTCTTC
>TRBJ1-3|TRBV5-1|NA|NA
CASSLGLSGNTIYF
TGCGCCAGCAGCTTGGGTCTCTCTGGAAACACCATATATTTT
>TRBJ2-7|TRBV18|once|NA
CASSPPGSGEQYF
TGTGCCAGCTCACCACCCGGGAGCGGCGAGCAGTACTTC
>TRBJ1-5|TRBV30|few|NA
CAWSPGEVQPQHF
TGTGCCTGGAGTCCAGGGGAAGTACAGCCCCAGCATTTT
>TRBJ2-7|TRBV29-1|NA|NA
CSVAGRGPNYEQYF
TGCAGCGTTGCGGGTAGGGGCCCCAACTACGAGCAGTACTTC
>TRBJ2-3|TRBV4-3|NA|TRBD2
CASSQDAAGGVDTQYF
TGCGCCAGCAGCCAAGACGCAGCGGGGGGGGTTGACACGCAGTATTTT
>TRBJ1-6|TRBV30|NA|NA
CALQISNFNSPLHF
TGTGCCTTACAAATATCAAACTTCAATTCACCCCTCCACTTT
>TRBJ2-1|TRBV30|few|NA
CAWSADRGSYNEQFF
TGTGCCTGGAGTGCAGATCGGGGATCCTACAATGAGCAGTTCTTC
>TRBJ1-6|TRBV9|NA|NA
CASSVYPGGDSPLHF
TGTGCCAGCAGCGTATATCCGGGAGGCGATTCACCCCTCCACTTT
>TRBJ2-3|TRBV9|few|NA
CASSPTHGTQYF
TGTGCCAGCAGCCCCACTCATGGTACGCAGTATTTT
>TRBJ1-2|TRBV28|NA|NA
CASFAGAGYTF
TGTGCCAGTTTCGCGGGGGCGGGCTACACCTTC
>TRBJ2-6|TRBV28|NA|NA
CASSLARLTGANVLTF
TGTGCCAGCAGTTTAGCCCGGCTCACTGGGGCCAACGTCCTGACTTTC
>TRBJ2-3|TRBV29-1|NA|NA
CSVEGGTSTQYF
TGCAGCGTTGAGGGCGGCACAAGTACGCAGTATTTT
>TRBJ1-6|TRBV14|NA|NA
CASSQLINSPLHF
TGTGCCAGCAGCCAGCTCATCAATTCACCCCTCCACTTT
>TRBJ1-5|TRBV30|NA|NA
CAWSYSGDQPQHF
TGTGCCTGGAGTTATTCAGGGGATCAGCCCCAGCATTTT
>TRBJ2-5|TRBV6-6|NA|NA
CATMGGQETQYF
TGTGCCACGATGGGAGGCCAAGAGACCCAGTACTTC
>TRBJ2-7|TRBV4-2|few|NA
CASSPGVARQYF
TGTGCCAGCAGCCCCGGGGTAGCGCGGCAGTACTTC
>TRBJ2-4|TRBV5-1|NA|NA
CASSPHAGIAKNIQYF
TGCGCCAGCAGCCCCCACGCGGGGATAGCCAAAAACATTCAGTACTTC
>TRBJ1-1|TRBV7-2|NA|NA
CASSRSGRTEAFF
TGTGCCAGCAGTCGGTCGGGGAGAACTGAAGCTTTCTTT
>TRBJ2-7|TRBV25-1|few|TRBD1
CASRSYRGSYEQYF
TGTGCCAGCAGGTCATACAGGGGGAGCTACGAGCAGTACTTC